Below, 19 T cell receptor beta chains from the same sample are listed, as sequenced in a study of shared clonotypes between healthy human individuals. Sequencing was performed with immunoSEQ multiplex PCR; in TCRdb, only in-frame clones are kept and a portion is missing. This table holds more than 900,000 clones, around 78% found once. Material: memory CD4+ T cells from PBMCs. Stated subset: CD45RA-negative fraction. The receptor set was obtained from a man between 18 and 29 years old in good health. Some clones in this sample may be carry-over from other donors' samples.

The chain links TRBV4-1 to TRBJ2-7; 11 bases fit TRBD2. The junction had 26 bases not matched to a gene; V was cut back by 1 base and J by 6 bases. This CDR3 contains 22 residues. Germline V gives CDR1 MGHRA, CDR2 YSYEKL. The CDR3 nucleotides are TGCGCCAGCAGCCAAGTTGGTAATTATCCGGGACAAGTAGCGGGAGGGCCCTCCGAGCAGTACTTC. Translating it yields CASSQVGNYPGQVAGGPSEQYF.

The chain has TRBV9 and TRBJ1-2; the D gene is possibly TRBD1 (6 bases). Germline V gives CDR1 SGDLS, CDR2 YYNGEE. Trimming shortened V by 3 bases and J by 4 bases, and 13 bases separated the two germline ends. This CDR3 spans 14 amino acids. The CDR3 DNA sequence: TGTGCCAGCAGCGCCGGACAGCTCTTCTATGGCTACACCTTC. Encoded protein: CASSAGQLFYGYTF.

The V call is TRBV6-1, the J call TRBJ2-4; 7 bases are a match to TRBD1. CDR1 is MNHNS, CDR2 SASEGT, per germline. The junction had 20 bases not matched to a gene; V was cut back by 10 bases and J by 14 bases. The CDR3 spans 14 residues. Written as DNA, the CDR3 is TGTGCCACCCAGGGGGACAGAATAGCGACTATGAAGTACTTC. Translation gives CATQGDRIATMKYF.

The rearrangement uses TRBV5-4 and TRBJ2-5; D perhaps matches TRBD1 (6 bases). The germline gives CDR1 SGHNT, CDR2 YYREEE (reference sequence). The CDR3 length is 14 residues. Trimming pared 4 bases from V and 5 bases from J, leaving 15 bases between. Written as DNA, the CDR3 is TGTGCCAGCAGCCCGAACAGGGCAGGGGAGACCCAGTACTTC. Translation gives CASSPNRAGETQYF.

The chain joins TRBV6-1 to TRBJ2-7; TRBD2 aligns across 10 bases. The CDR3 is made up of 19 amino acids. Germline V gives CDR1 MNHNS, CDR2 SASEGT. Trimming removed 4 bases from V and 1 base from J; junction bases left unmatched: 16. CDR3 protein: CASSVVGSGRASGSYEQYF. In nucleotides, the CDR3 is TGTGCCAGCAGTGTAGTTGGGAGCGGGAGGGCCTCCGGGTCCTACGAGCAGTACTTC.

The chain employs TRBV15 and TRBJ2-1; no clear D. Germline V gene sequence: CDR1 LNHNV, CDR2 YYDKDF (reference sequence). The CDR3 runs 14 residues. V shed 6 bases and J shed 5 bases, with 14 bases lying between them. CDR3 DNA: TGTGCCACCAGTCAGCCCCCTGCACACAATGAGCAGTTCTTC. Protein: CATSQPPAHNEQFF.

J is TRBJ2-3 and V is TRBV9, with a tentative D call TRBD2 (6 bases). Germline V gene data show CDR1 as SGDLS and CDR2 as YYNGEE. Deletions cut 0 bases from V and 2 bases from J, with 7 bases between. The CDR3 totals 14 residues. The CDR3 region has the DNA TGTGCCAGCAGCGTAGGGCGGGACACAGATACGCAGTATTTT. This codes for CASSVGRDTDTQYF.

CDR3 coding DNA: TGCGCCAGCAGCCAAGGTTCACGGCAGCCCACCGGGGAGCTGTTTTTT. This translates into CASSQGSRQPTGELFF. The J gene is TRBJ2-2, the V gene TRBV5-1, with D unresolved. CDR1 SGHRS and CDR2 YFSETQ come from the germline V gene. CDR3 size: 16 residues. Trimming pared 4 bases from V and 4 bases from J, leaving 17 bases between.

This clone was detected a few times. J is TRBJ2-5 and V is TRBV6-1; D remains ambiguous. Germline CDR1 is MNHNS and CDR2 is SASEGT. V was cut by 2 bases and J by 3 bases, with 13 bases left in between. This CDR3 has 15 residues. The CDR3 region is CASSENWWVKETQYF. The DNA of the CDR3 is TGTGCCAGCAGTGAAAATTGGTGGGTTAAAGAGACCCAGTACTTC.

This clone appeared a few times. The rearrangement links TRBV28 to TRBJ1-1; D call uncertain. Germline CDR1 reads MDHEN; CDR2 reads SYDVKM. With 8 bases removed from V and 4 bases from J, the gap between germline ends came to 20 bases. This CDR3 is built from 15 residues. The CDR3 sequence: CASRTLYGVGTEAFF. CDR3 sequence (DNA): TGTGCCAGCCGGACCCTCTATGGAGTGGGCACTGAAGCTTTCTTT.

This clone came up many times. Distinct nucleotide sequences in the sample also encode this CDR3. The chain has TRBV9 and TRBJ2-1, with 14 nucleotides matching TRBD2. The germline CDR1 and CDR2 sequences are SGDLS and YYNGEE. This CDR3 is built from 16 residues. Germline trimming cut 0 bases from V and 7 bases from J; bases unmatched to any gene: 3. The CDR3 DNA reads as TGTGCCAGCAGCGTAGAGGGACTAGCGGGAGTGAATGAGCAGTTCTTC. Protein product: CASSVEGLAGVNEQFF.

Only one count was recorded for this clone. The rearrangement links TRBV7-8 to TRBJ2-3; 11 bases fit TRBD1. The CDR3 spans 16 residues. V trimming: 2 bases; J trimming: 5 bases; junction bases outside the gene matches: 6. Germline V lookup: CDR1 SGHVS, CDR2 FQNEAQ. DNA of the CDR3: TGTGCCAGCAGCTTATGGTCCGGGACAGGGGGAGATACGCAGTATTTT. Residues: CASSLWSGTGGDTQYF.

With regard to this clone: One end of the junction does not line up with germline, which may come from a read error. The sample carries other DNA sequences with the same CDR3. The rearrangement uses TRBV30 and TRBJ1-1; D is uncertain. The CDR3 extends over 13 amino acids. The germline gives CDR1 GTSNPN, CDR2 SVGIG (reference sequence). CDR3 bases: TGTGCCTGGAGTCTGCAGGTAGGAACTGAAGCCTTCTTT. Translating it yields CAWSLQVGTEAFF.

J is TRBJ2-5 and V is TRBV6-5, with 8 bases lining up with TRBD2. The CDR3 has 15 amino acids. Per germline, CDR1 MNHEY and CDR2 SVGAGI. V was pared by 6 bases and J by 4 bases, with 10 bases of the junction left unmatched. CDR3 nucleotides: TGTGCCAGCAGCCGGGACGGACTAGCTGGAGAGACCCAGTACTTC. The encoded protein is CASSRDGLAGETQYF.

The chain joins TRBV28 to TRBJ1-1, with 7 bases fitting TRBD1. Germline V gene data show CDR1 as MDHEN and CDR2 as SYDVKM. CDR3 length equals 14 residues. Trimming at V came to 5 bases and at J to 0 bases, leaving 3 bases not matched to a gene. Written as DNA, the CDR3 is TGTGCCAGCAGTCGACAGGGTATGAACACTGAAGCTTTCTTT. It is translated as CASSRQGMNTEAFF.

The table lists this clone with many counts. The rearrangement uses TRBV6-6 and TRBJ2-2; D call uncertain. The germline gives CDR1 MNHNY, CDR2 SVGAGI (reference sequence). The CDR3 sequence is 12 residues long. Trimming removed 7 bases from V and 3 bases from J, with 6 bases in between. CDR3 nucleotides: TGTGCCAGCACCCGAGACACCGGGGAGCTGTTTTTT. As protein: CASTRDTGELFF.

This chain joins TRBV4-1 and TRBJ1-5; no definite D call. The V and J ends lost 0 bases and 0 bases respectively, with 18 bases between them. This CDR3 comprises 19 residues. Germline V gene lookup returns CDR1 MGHRA and CDR2 YSYEKL. The CDR3 region has the DNA TGCGCCAGCAGCCAAGATATGGGCGGGATCGGGAGTAGCAATCAGCCCCAGCATTTT. As protein: CASSQDMGGIGSSNQPQHF.

This rearrangement joins TRBV7-9 to TRBJ2-1; possibly TRBD1 for D (6 bases). Trimming cost V 5 bases and J 7 bases, with 18 bases left between them. This CDR3 is built from 15 residues. The germline V gene encodes CDR1 SEHNR and CDR2 FQNEAQ (reference sequence). The CDR3 is CASSPLPQGKNEQFF. CDR3 sequence (DNA): TGTGCCAGCAGCCCGCTACCACAGGGTAAAAATGAGCAGTTCTTC.

The chain recombines TRBV10-3 with TRBJ2-7; 9 bases line up with TRBD1. Per germline, CDR1 ENHRY and CDR2 SYGVKD. There are 13 residues in the CDR3. Trimming removed 10 bases from V and 4 bases from J; junction bases left unmatched: 8. This CDR3 is CATWDRVTYEQYF. The CDR3 nucleotides are TGTGCCACTTGGGACAGGGTTACGTACGAGCAGTACTTC.